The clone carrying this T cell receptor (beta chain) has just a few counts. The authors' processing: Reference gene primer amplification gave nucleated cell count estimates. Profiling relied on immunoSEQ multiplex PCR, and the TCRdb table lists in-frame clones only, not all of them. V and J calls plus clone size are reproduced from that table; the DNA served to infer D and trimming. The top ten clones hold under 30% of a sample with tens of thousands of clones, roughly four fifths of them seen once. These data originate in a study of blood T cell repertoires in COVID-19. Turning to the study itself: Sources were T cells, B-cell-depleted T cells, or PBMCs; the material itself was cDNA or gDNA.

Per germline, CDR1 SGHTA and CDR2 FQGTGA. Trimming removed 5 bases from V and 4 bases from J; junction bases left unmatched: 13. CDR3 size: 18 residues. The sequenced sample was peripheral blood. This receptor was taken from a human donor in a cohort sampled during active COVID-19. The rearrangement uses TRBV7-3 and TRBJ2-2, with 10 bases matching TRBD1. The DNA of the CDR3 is TGTGCCAGCAGCCCCCGGGCAGTGACAGGGGGCGGCACCGGGGAGCTGTTTTTT. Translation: CASSPRAVTGGGTGELFF.